These 20 T cell receptor beta chains were sequenced from one sample in a study of shared clonotypes between healthy human individuals. Assay: immunoSEQ multiplex PCR; the TCRdb copy retains only in-frame clones and omits some. The sample has 2,500,000 or so clones, 93% seen once. The material sequenced was naive CD4+ T cells from PBMCs. As to subset: CD45RA+ positively selected. Receptors were obtained from a young man in good health. Some clones in this sample may be carry-over from other donors' samples.

The V call is TRBV7-9, the J call TRBJ1-2, with D tentatively TRBD1 (5 bases). The germline V gene has CDR1 SEHNR and CDR2 FQNEAQ (reference sequence). The CDR3 runs to 14 residues. V gave up 5 bases and J gave up 3 bases, with 13 bases separating them. This CDR3 reads CASSMRDSYYGYTF. The CDR3 region has the DNA TGTGCCAGCAGCATGAGAGACAGCTACTATGGCTACACCTTC.

The chain joins TRBV9 to TRBJ2-5, with TRBD2 identical over 15 bases. With 0 bases clipped from V and 5 bases from J, the junction kept 8 bases outside the gene matches. Germline V gene data show CDR1 as SGDLS and CDR2 as YYNGEE. The CDR3 consists of 18 residues. This CDR3 is CASSVVGLAGGPGETQYF. CDR3 bases: TGTGCCAGCAGCGTAGTCGGACTAGCGGGAGGGCCGGGGGAGACCCAGTACTTC.

This sequence joins TRBV6-1 and TRBJ2-1, with D possibly TRBD2 on 5 matching bases. The CDR3 sequence is 15 residues long. The V end was cut by 5 bases, the J end by 0 bases, with 11 bases between. Germline CDR1 is MNHNS and CDR2 is SASEGT. DNA of the CDR3: TGTGCCAGCAGTACCGGACTTCTCTCCTACAATGAGCAGTTCTTC. It yields the protein CASSTGLLSYNEQFF.

V gene TRBV7-3 combines with J gene TRBJ2-3; no clear D. The germline gives CDR1 SGHTA, CDR2 FQGTGA. Trimming took 6 bases from V and 0 from J, leaving 7 bases between them. There are 13 residues in the CDR3. The CDR3 region has the DNA TGTGCCAGCAGGGGTCCTAGCACAGATACGCAGTATTTT. The encoded protein is CASRGPSTDTQYF. The variable domain in full, with the rest retrieved from reference TRBV7-3 and TRBJ2-3, is GAGVSQTPSNKVTEKGKYVELRCDPISGHTALYWYRQSLGQGPEFLIYFQGTGAADDSGLPNDRFFAVRPEGSVSTLKIQRTERGDSAVYLCASRGPSTDTQYFGPGTRLTVL.

This chain connects TRBV6-6 to TRBJ1-3; D not resolved. Germline V CDR1 and CDR2: MNHNY, SVGAGI (reference sequence). The V end was cut by 4 bases, the J end by 0 bases, with 7 bases between. The CDR3 consists of 14 residues. The CDR3 DNA is TGTGCCAGCAGTTCAGACTACTCTGGAAACACCATATATTTT. Its translation: CASSSDYSGNTIYF.

This chain joins TRBV30 and TRBJ2-7; TRBD1 might be the D (6 bases). The CDR3 consists of 14 residues. V lost 2 bases and J lost 2, with 13 bases in between. The germline V gene encodes CDR1 GTSNPN and CDR2 SVGIG (reference sequence). This CDR3 reads CAWSPLQGTYEQYF. In DNA form, the CDR3 reads TGTGCCTGGAGTCCCTTACAGGGAACCTACGAGCAGTACTTC.

V gene TRBV11-3 combines with J gene TRBJ2-2; 14 bases match TRBD2. V gave up 7 bases and J gave up 1 base; unmatched junction bases: 5. The germline CDR1 and CDR2 sequences are SGHNT and YENEEA. There are 17 residues in the CDR3. CDR3 sequence: CASTRGTSGRNTGELFF. The CDR3 nucleotides read TGTGCCAGCACGCGGGGGACTAGCGGGAGGAACACCGGGGAGCTGTTTTTT. Full variable domain (missing parts from reference TRBV11-3 and TRBJ2-2): EAGVVQSPRYKIIEKKQPVAFWCNPISGHNTLYWYLQNLGQGPELLIRYENEEAVDDSQLPKDRFSAERLKGVDSTLKIQPAELGDSAVYLCASTRGTSGRNTGELFFGEGSRLTVL.

This clone is a singleton in its sample. The rearrangement joins TRBV6-6 to TRBJ1-3; tentatively, D is TRBD1 (6 bases). Germline CDR1 and CDR2: MNHNY and SVGAGI (reference sequence). V was shortened by 2 bases and J by 4 bases, with 9 bases between the two germline ends. This CDR3 has 14 residues. As DNA, the CDR3 is TGTGCCAGCAGTTACGGGGGGCTCGGAAACACCATATATTTT. The encoded protein is CASSYGGLGNTIYF.

This clone appeared a few times. CDR3 amino acids: CASSLFRVEMNTEAFF. DNA for the CDR3: TGTGCCAGCTCACTGTTCCGGGTAGAAATGAACACTGAAGCTTTCTTT. This chain links TRBV18 with TRBJ1-1; D is unresolved. Germline values: CDR1 KGHSH, CDR2 LQKENI. Trimming shortened V by 4 bases and J by 0 bases, and 15 bases separated the two germline ends. This CDR3 contains 16 residues.

This chain links TRBV6-1 with TRBJ1-1, with D uncertain. From germline, CDR1 is MNHNS and CDR2 SASEGT. This CDR3 has 11 residues. Trimming left V 8 bases short and J 4 bases short, with 8 bases between. CDR3 residues: CASHPPTEAFF. The CDR3 DNA follows: TGTGCCAGCCACCCTCCCACTGAAGCTTTCTTT.

This chain joins TRBV9 and TRBJ2-1; D perhaps matches TRBD1 (6 bases). Germline values: CDR1 SGDLS, CDR2 YYNGEE. The CDR3 consists of 13 residues. V gave up 4 bases and J gave up 10 bases, with 15 bases separating them. The CDR3 DNA reads as TGTGCCAGCAGCACTACAGGGTGGCGGGAGCAGTTCTTC. Residues: CASSTTGWREQFF.

This clone was counted only a few times. The chain employs TRBV30 and TRBJ1-3; no clear D. Deletions cut 5 bases from V and 1 base from J, with 6 bases between. The CDR3 has 12 residues. Germline V CDR1 and CDR2: GTSNPN, SVGIG (reference sequence). CDR3 residues: CAWDPSGNTIYF. CDR3 coding DNA: TGTGCCTGGGACCCTTCTGGAAACACCATATATTTT. The entire variable domain, with the rest obtained from reference TRBV30 and TRBJ1-3, is as follows: SQTIHQWPATLVQPVGSPLSLECTVEGTSNPNLYWYRQAAGRGLQLLFYSVGIGQISSEVPQNLSASRPQDRQFILSSKKLLLSDSGFYLCAWDPSGNTIYFGEGSWLTVV.

Worth noting for this clone: Other DNA sequences in this specimen translate into the identical CDR3. This chain joins TRBV7-3 and TRBJ1-1; no definite D call. Trimming shortened V by 2 bases and J by 0 bases, and 7 bases separated the two germline ends. CDR3 length: 14 amino acids. Germline V CDR1 and CDR2: SGHTA, FQGTGA. CDR3 residues: CASSLLGVNTEAFF. The DNA of the CDR3 is TGTGCCAGCAGCTTACTAGGCGTGAACACTGAAGCTTTCTTT.

The gene calls are TRBV10-1 and TRBJ1-1; D is uncertain. V was clipped by 0 bases and J by 1 base, with 9 bases between them. CDR3 length: 15 residues. CDR1 is WNHNN and CDR2 is SYGVQD in the germline V gene (reference sequence). DNA for the CDR3: TGCGCCAGCAGTGAGTCAAAAGGCCGGAACACTGAAGCTTTCTTT. Residues: CASSESKGRNTEAFF.

This chain uses TRBV4-2 with TRBJ2-3; D uncertain. The V gene lost 1 base and the J gene lost 3 bases, with 11 bases spanning the gap. Germline V lookup: CDR1 LGHNA, CDR2 YNFKEQ. This CDR3 comprises 15 residues. The CDR3 DNA follows: TGTGCCAGCAGCCAAGTGGCAGTTGGTACAGATACGCAGTATTTT. As protein: CASSQVAVGTDTQYF.

The gene calls are TRBV4-3 and TRBJ2-1; TRBD2 aligns across 8 bases. Trimming cost V 3 bases and J 5 bases; bases outside gene matches: 18. The length of the CDR3 is 19 residues. Germline V lookup: CDR1 LGHNA, CDR2 YSLEER. In DNA, the CDR3 is TGCGCCAGCAGCCAGGCTGGTGGCGGGAGGTACTTCTCGAACAATGAGCAGTTCTTC. It specifies CASSQAGGGRYFSNNEQFF.

This clone was recorded a few times. The chain has TRBV19 and TRBJ2-4, with 7 bases fitting TRBD1. Looked up from germline, CDR1 is LNHDA and CDR2 is SQIVND (reference sequence). The CDR3 is 13 amino acids. Losses at the gene ends were 4 bases for V and 8 bases for J; bases not matched to a gene: 5. The CDR3 DNA follows: TGTGCCAGTAGTACTACAGGGGTAGACATTCAGTACTTC. Encoded protein: CASSTTGVDIQYF.

The genes are TRBV6-6 and TRBJ2-7; 7 bases match TRBD2. From germline, CDR1 is MNHNY and CDR2 SVGAGI (reference sequence). J gave up 5 bases and V 7 bases, and 14 bases lay outside the gene matches. This CDR3 comprises 15 residues. The CDR3 DNA reads TGTGCCAGCACCCTCAGCGGGATGGGTAGGCACGAGCAGTACTTC. Amino acids: CASTLSGMGRHEQYF.

This chain connects TRBV6-6 to TRBJ2-5; D tentatively reads TRBD1 or TRBD2 (6 bases each). The ends were cut back, 4 bases at V and 5 bases at J, with 17 bases in the middle. Germline-derived CDR1 and CDR2 are MNHNY and SVGAGI (reference sequence). This CDR3 region has 15 residues. CDR3 sequence: CASSSTGIGRETQYF. The CDR3 coding sequence is TGTGCCAGCAGTTCTACAGGGATAGGGAGGGAGACCCAGTACTTC.

This chain links TRBV18 with TRBJ2-1; 7 bases are a match to TRBD2. Germline-derived CDR1 and CDR2 are KGHSH and LQKENI. The CDR3 spans 16 residues. V shed 3 bases, J shed 2 bases, and the junction held 7 bases outside the gene matches. The CDR3 coding sequence is TGTGCCAGCTCACCGGCGGCGGGAGTACCCTACAATGAGCAGTTCTTC. This encodes CASSPAAGVPYNEQFF.